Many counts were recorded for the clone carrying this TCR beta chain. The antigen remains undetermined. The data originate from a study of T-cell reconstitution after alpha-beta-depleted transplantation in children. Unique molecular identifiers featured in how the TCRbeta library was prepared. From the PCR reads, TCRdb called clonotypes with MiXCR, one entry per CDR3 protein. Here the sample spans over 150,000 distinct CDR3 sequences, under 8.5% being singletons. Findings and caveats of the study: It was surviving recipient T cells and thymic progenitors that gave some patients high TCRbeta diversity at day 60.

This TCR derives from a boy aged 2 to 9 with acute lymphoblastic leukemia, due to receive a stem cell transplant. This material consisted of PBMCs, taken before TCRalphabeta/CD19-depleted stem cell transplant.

The CDR3 coding sequence is TGTGCCTGGGGTTGGGGCTCTGGGGCCAACGTCCTGACTTTC. Translated, it gives CAWGWGSGANVLTF. The chain uses TRBV30 and TRBJ2-6; D is uncertain. The CDR3 consists of 14 residues. Germline V gene data show CDR1 as GTSNPN and CDR2 as SVGIG (reference sequence). V shed 5 bases and J shed 0 bases, with 8 bases lying between them.